Listed below are T cell receptor beta chains from one sample, sequenced in a study of metastatic and nonmetastatic thyroid tumors. With MiXCR, TCRdb called clones anew from the PCR reads. This table has 49,000 or so clones, around 25% appearing once. The sample consisted of blood. The source is a male donor with papillary thyroid cancer or a benign thyroid nodule (not recorded which). Some clones in this sample may be carry-over from other donors' samples. The conserved cysteine and the conserved F or W are not part of the CDR3 here. Fields, in order: V gene, CDR3 length, J gene, CDR3 protein.

>TRBV20-1|12|TRBJ2-1
SARQLAGVNEQF
>TRBV12-3/TRBV12-4|13|TRBJ1-4
ASNPQGATNEKLF
>TRBV30|11|TRBJ1-2
AWSVGANYGYT
>TRBV6-1|11|TRBJ2-2
ASSEREAGELF
>TRBV30|10|TRBJ2-3
AWSLNTDTQY
>TRBV15|16|TRBJ2-7
ATSSHPSSGRIPYEQY
>TRBV5-4|14|TRBJ2-7
ASSPGGREPTYEQY
>TRBV19|11|TRBJ1-2
ASQSAVGYGYT
>TRBV24-1|16|TRBJ2-1
ATSDSRTTGFSYNEQF
>TRBV3-1|12|TRBJ1-1
ASSQDTTVIEAF
>TRBV11-2|14|TRBJ2-2
ASSSASGANTGELF
>TRBV20-1|15|TRBJ2-7
SARVTTGTGGTYEQY
>TRBV12-3/TRBV12-4|15|TRBJ2-3
ASSLGWAGGPADTQY
>TRBV5-5|12|TRBJ1-1
ASSKRLQGTEAF
>TRBV15|16|TRBJ2-7
ATSRGRLGRSGNGEQY
>TRBV6-1|16|TRBJ1-4
ASSEARGPFVTNEKLF
>TRBV30|12|TRBJ2-3
AWSVPSKADTQY
>TRBV20-1|12|TRBJ1-5
SARDRRGNQPQH
>TRBV6-1|12|TRBJ1-1
ASSFTGGNTEAF
>TRBV30|13|TRBJ2-1
SLSVIRGIANEQF
>TRBV28|15|TRBJ1-5
ASSTSQGVSSNQPQH
>TRBV5-1|13|TRBJ1-1
ASSLVVGADTEAF
>TRBV19|12|TRBJ2-7
ASSPAGGSYEQY
>TRBV2|10|TRBJ2-3
ASRRHTDTQY
>TRBV30|12|TRBJ1-5
AWSSSRADQPQH
>TRBV28|13|TRBJ2-1
ASSRTSGSYNEQF
>TRBV25-1|11|TRBJ1-4
ATSGTGVGKLF
>TRBV4-3|12|TRBJ1-1
ASSQDRGDGEAF
>TRBV7-7|15|TRBJ2-2
ASSYYSGAPGAGELF
>TRBV27|13|TRBJ2-5
ASSLSRGSRETQY
>TRBV5-1|15|TRBJ2-3
ASSLGELAYSTDTQY
>TRBV5-6|16|TRBJ2-5
ASSRQASGMGSGETQY
>TRBV29-1|9|TRBJ1-4
GSGTVEKLF